The 5 T cell receptor beta chains below all came from one sample that was sequenced in a study of patients and donors after allogeneic stem cell transplantation. TCRdb recomputed calls from the RT-PCR reads with MiXCR, one row per CDR3 protein. This table has about 160,000 distinct CDR3 sequences, around 28% appearing once. Sequencing was carried out using blood, either unsorted or a sorted T cell fraction (not recorded which). The receptors were gathered from a human donor who was either an allogeneic HSCT recipient or a stem cell or donor lymphocyte infusion donor (not recorded which). It is not recorded whose cells these are; they may come from a transplant donor.

The chain couples TRBV4-2 to TRBJ1-1; 7 bases line up with TRBD1. The CDR3 runs to 15 residues. Germline-derived CDR1 and CDR2 are LGHNA and YNFKEQ. The ends lost 0 bases at V and 11 bases at J; junction bases unmatched: 12. The CDR3 DNA reads as TGTGCCAGCAGCCAAGAACTTCGGAGACAGGGAACGGCTTTCTTT. It translates to CASSQELRRQGTAFF.

This sequence joins TRBV20-1 and TRBJ2-2, with TRBD1 matching over 7 bases. Germline values: CDR1 DFQATT, CDR2 SNEGSKA (reference sequence). The V segment lost 4 bases and the J segment 1 base; nucleotides outside the gene matches: 3. The CDR3 contains 14 residues. The chain's CDR3 is CSATDRENTGELFF. The CDR3 DNA is TGCAGTGCTACCGACAGGGAGAACACCGGGGAGCTGTTTTTT.

The chain combines TRBV28 with TRBJ1-4; 7 nucleotides align to TRBD1. With 8 bases clipped from V and 7 bases from J, the junction kept 10 bases outside the gene matches. This CDR3 comprises 14 residues. Germline loops: CDR1 MDHEN, CDR2 SYDVKM. The CDR3 loop is CASSSGQIPEKLFF. Written as DNA, the CDR3 is TGTGCCAGCTCTTCGGGACAGATACCTGAAAAACTGTTTTTT.

This clonotype was counted a few times. The gene calls are TRBV29-1 and TRBJ2-5, with D maybe TRBD2 (6 bases). V lost 6 bases and J 5 bases, leaving 7 bases between the germline ends. Germline CDR1 reads SQVTM; CDR2 reads ANQGSEA. There are 10 residues in the CDR3. The chain's CDR3 is CSVEGETQYF. The CDR3 coding sequence is TGCAGCGTGGAGGGGGAGACCCAGTACTTC.

V and J are TRBV6-6 and TRBJ1-5, with D unclear. CDR1 and CDR2 (germline): MNHNY, SVGAGI (reference sequence). The CDR3 sequence is 17 residues long. Trimming removed 4 bases from V and 4 bases from J, with 20 bases in between. Here the CDR3 reads CASSFPDWYTPNQPQHF. Written as DNA, the CDR3 is TGTGCCAGCAGTTTCCCAGATTGGTATACCCCAAATCAGCCCCAGCATTTT.